The text below deals with one TCR beta chain. What it binds is unknown. The data stem from a study of cytomegalovirus exposure and HLA in healthy donors. A multiplex PCR was run with 60 Vbeta primers and 13 Jbeta primers. The data were produced by immunoSEQ multiplex PCR, yet TCRdb's version contains in-frame clones alone and is incomplete. Among about 130,000 clones listed, around four fifths were seen once. The study sampled nominally healthy donors, though unrecorded immune exposures were likely. V shed 3 bases, J shed 6 bases, and the junction held 16 bases outside the gene matches. Germline CDR1 and CDR2: MNHEY and SMNVEV (reference sequence). The CDR3 has 17 residues. Study outcomes and limitations: Per published reports, the classifier diagnosed cytomegalovirus status with high specificity and sensitivity. A later analysis associated 15,000 to 20,000 TCR beta sequences with HLA alleles at a 0.05 false discovery rate. Earlier analysis yielded a pattern in which most TCR beta V segments were productive about 90% or about 30% of the time.

The chain recombines TRBV27 with TRBJ2-7, with 8 nucleotides matching TRBD1. Sequenced input: PBMCs. This clonotype was obtained from a man between 18 and 29 years old in good health and CMV-seropositive. CDR3 coding DNA: TGTGCCAGCAGTTTCAATCTTCCGACAGGGGCTGGGGTCGAGCAGTACTTC. It specifies CASSFNLPTGAGVEQYF.